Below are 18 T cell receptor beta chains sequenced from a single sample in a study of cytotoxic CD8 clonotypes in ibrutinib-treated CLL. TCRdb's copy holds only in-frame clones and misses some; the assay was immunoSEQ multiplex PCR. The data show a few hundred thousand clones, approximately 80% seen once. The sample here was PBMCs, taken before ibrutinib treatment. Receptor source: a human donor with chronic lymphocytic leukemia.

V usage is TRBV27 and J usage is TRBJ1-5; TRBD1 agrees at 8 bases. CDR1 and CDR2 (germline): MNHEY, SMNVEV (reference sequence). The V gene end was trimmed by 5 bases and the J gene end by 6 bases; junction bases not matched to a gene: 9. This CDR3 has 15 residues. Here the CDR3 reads CASSISDRGGQPQHF. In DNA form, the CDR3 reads TGTGCCAGCAGTATTTCCGACAGGGGTGGTCAGCCCCAGCATTTT.

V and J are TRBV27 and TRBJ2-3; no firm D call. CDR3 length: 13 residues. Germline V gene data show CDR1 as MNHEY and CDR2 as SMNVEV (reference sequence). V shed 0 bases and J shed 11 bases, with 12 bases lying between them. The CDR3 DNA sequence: TGTGCCAGCAGTTTATCGGCCTCACTGATGCAGTATTTT. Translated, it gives CASSLSASLMQYF.

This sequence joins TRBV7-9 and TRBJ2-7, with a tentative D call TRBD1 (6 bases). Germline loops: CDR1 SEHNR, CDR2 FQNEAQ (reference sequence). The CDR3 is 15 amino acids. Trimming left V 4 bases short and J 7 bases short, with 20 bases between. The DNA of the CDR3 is TGTGCCAGCAGCTCACTCACAGACAGGTTCGGGGAGCAGTACTTC. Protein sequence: CASSSLTDRFGEQYF. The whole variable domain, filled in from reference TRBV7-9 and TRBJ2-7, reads DTGVSQNPRHKITKRGQNVTFRCDPISEHNRLYWYRQTLGQGPEFLTYFQNEAQLEKSRLLSDRFSAERPKGSFSTLEIQRTEQGDSAMYLCASSSLTDRFGEQYFGPGTRLTVT.

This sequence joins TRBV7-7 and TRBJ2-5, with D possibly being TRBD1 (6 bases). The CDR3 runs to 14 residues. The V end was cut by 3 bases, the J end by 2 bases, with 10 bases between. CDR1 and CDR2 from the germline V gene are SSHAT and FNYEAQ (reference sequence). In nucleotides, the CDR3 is TGTGCCAGCAGCTTGGGACAAGGACAAGAGACCCAGTACTTC. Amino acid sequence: CASSLGQGQETQYF.

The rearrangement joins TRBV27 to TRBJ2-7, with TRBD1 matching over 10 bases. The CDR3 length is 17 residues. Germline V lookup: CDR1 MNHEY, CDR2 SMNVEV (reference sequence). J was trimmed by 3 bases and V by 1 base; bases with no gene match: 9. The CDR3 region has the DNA TGTGCCAGCAGTTTATATATCGGACAGGGGGATATCTACGAGCAGTACTTC. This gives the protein CASSLYIGQGDIYEQYF.

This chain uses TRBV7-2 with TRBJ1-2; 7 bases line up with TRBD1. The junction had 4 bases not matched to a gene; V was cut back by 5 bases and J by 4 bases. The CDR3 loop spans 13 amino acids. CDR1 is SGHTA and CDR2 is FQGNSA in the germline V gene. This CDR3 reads CASSPGTAYGYTF. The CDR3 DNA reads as TGTGCCAGCAGCCCCGGGACAGCCTATGGCTACACCTTC.

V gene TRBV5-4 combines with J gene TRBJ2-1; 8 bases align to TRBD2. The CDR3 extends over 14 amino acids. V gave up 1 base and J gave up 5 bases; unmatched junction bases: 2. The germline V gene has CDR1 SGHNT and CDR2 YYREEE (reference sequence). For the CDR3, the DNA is TGTGCCAGCAGCTTGAGGACTAGCAACAATGAGCAGTTCTTC. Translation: CASSLRTSNNEQFF. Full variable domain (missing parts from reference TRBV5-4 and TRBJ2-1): ETGVTQSPTHLIKTRGQQVTLRCSSQSGHNTVSWYQQALGQGPQFIFQYYREEENGRGNFPPRFSGLQFPNYSSELNVNALELDDSALYLCASSLRTSNNEQFFGPGTRLTVL.

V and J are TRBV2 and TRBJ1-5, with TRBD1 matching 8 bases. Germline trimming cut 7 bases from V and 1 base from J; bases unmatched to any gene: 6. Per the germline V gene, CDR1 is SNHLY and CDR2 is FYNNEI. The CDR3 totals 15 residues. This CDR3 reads CASTKDRASNQPQHF. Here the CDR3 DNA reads TGTGCCAGCACGAAGGACAGGGCGAGCAATCAGCCCCAGCATTTT.

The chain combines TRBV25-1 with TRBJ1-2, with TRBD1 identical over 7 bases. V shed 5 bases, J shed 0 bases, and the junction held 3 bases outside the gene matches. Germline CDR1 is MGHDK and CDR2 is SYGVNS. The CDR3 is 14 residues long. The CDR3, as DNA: TGTGCCAGCAGTCGGGGACAGCCTAACTATGGCTACACCTTC. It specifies CASSRGQPNYGYTF.

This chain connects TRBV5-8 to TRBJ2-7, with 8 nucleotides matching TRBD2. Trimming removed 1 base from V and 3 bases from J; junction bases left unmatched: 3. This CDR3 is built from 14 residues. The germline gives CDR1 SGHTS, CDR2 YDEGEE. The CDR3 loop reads CASSLLRGDYEQYF. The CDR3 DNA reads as TGTGCCAGCAGCTTGTTGCGGGGGGACTACGAGCAGTACTTC.

In nucleotides, the CDR3 is TGTGCCAGTACCCCCCGCCCCGAATCAGGGGGCGAGCAGTACTTC. Its protein product is CASTPRPESGGEQYF. The chain recombines TRBV19 with TRBJ2-7; 7 nucleotides agree with TRBD1. V shed 7 bases and J 6 bases; nucleotides not matched to a gene: 15. The V gene's germline CDR1 is LNHDA and CDR2 SQIVND (reference sequence). The CDR3 is 15 residues long. Looking up the rest from reference TRBV19 and TRBJ2-7 gives the full variable domain: DGGITQSPKYLFRKEGQNVTLSCEQNLNHDAMYWYRQDPGQGLRLIYYSQIVNDFQKGDIAEGYSVSREKKESFPLTVTSAQKNPTAFYLCASTPRPESGGEQYFGPGTRLTVT.

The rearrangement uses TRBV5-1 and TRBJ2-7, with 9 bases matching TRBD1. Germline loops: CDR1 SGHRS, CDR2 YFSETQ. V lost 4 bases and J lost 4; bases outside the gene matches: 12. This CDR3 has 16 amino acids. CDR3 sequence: CASSDWSYRGLYEQYF. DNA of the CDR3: TGCGCCAGCAGCGACTGGTCCTACAGGGGGCTATACGAGCAGTACTTC.

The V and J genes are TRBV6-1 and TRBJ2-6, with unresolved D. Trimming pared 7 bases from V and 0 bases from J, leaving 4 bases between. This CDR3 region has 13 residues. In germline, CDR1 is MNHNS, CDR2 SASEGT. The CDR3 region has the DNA TGTGCCAGCACGGGCTCTGGGGCCAACGTCCTGACTTTC. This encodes CASTGSGANVLTF.

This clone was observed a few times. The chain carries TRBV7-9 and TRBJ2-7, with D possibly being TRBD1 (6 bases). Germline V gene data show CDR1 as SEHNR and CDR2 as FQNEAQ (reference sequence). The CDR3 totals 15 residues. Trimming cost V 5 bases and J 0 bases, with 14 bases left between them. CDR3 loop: CASSLTDSRSYEQYF. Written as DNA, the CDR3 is TGTGCCAGCAGCCTCACGGACAGCCGCTCCTACGAGCAGTACTTC.

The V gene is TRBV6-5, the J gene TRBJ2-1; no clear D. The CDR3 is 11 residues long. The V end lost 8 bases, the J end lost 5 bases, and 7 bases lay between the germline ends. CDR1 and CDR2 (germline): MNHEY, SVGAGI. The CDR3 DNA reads TGTGCCAGCGAAGGCGACAATGAGCAGTTCTTC. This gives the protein CASEGDNEQFF.

The CDR3 reads CSIWTSGRARETQYF. CDR3 DNA sequence: TGCAGCATCTGGACTAGCGGGAGGGCCCGGGAGACCCAGTACTTC. The V gene is TRBV29-1, the J gene TRBJ2-5; 15 nucleotides match TRBD2. The V segment lost 8 bases and the J segment 5 bases; nucleotides outside the gene matches: 9. Germline-derived CDR1 and CDR2 are SQVTM and ANQGSEA. This CDR3 spans 15 amino acids.

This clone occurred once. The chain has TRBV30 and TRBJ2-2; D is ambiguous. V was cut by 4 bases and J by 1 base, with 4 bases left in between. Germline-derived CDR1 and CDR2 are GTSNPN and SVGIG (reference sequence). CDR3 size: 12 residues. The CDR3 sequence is CAWILNTGELFF. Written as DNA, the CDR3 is TGTGCCTGGATCCTGAACACCGGGGAGCTGTTTTTT. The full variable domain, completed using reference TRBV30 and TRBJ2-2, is SQTIHQWPATLVQPVGSPLSLECTVEGTSNPNLYWYRQAAGRGLQLLFYSVGIGQISSEVPQNLSASRPQDRQFILSSKKLLLSDSGFYLCAWILNTGELFFGEGSRLTVL.

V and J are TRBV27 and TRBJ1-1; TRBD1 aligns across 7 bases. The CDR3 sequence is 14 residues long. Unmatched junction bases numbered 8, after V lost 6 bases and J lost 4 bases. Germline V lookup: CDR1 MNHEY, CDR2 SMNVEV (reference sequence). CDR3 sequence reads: CASSAGGILTEAFF. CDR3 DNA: TGTGCCAGCAGCGCAGGGGGAATCCTCACTGAAGCTTTCTTT.